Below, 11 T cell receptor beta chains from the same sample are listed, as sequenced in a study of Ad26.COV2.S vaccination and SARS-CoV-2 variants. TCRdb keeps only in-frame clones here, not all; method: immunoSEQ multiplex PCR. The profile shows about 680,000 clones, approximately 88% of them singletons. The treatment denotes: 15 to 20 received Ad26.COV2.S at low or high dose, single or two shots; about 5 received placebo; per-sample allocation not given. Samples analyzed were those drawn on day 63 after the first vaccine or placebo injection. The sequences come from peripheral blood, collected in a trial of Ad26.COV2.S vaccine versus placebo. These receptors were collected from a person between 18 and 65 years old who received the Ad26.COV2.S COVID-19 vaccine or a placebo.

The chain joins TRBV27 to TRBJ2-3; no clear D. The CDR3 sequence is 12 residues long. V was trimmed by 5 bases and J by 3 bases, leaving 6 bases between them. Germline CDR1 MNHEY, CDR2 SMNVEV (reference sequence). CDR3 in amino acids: CASSPQTDTQYF. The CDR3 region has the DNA TGTGCCAGCAGTCCTCAAACAGATACGCAGTATTTT.

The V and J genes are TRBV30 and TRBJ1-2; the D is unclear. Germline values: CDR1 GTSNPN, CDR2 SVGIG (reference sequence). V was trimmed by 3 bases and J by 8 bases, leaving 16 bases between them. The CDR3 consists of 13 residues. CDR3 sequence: CAWSARQSGGYTF. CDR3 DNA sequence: TGTGCCTGGAGCGCTCGACAATCGGGCGGCTACACCTTC.

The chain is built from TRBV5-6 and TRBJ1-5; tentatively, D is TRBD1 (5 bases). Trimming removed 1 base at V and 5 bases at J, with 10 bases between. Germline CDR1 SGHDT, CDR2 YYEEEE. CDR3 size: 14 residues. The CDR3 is CASSLSQGHQPQHF. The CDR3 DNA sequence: TGTGCCAGCAGCTTGAGTCAGGGTCATCAGCCCCAGCATTTT.

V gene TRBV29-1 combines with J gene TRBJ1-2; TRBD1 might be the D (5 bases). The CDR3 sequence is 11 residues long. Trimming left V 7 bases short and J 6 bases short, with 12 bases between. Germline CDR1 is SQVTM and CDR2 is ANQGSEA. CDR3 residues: CSDLGDNGYTF. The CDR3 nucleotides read TGCAGCGATCTAGGGGATAATGGCTACACCTTC. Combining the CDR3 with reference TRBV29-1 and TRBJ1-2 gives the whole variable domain SAVISQKPSRDICQRGTSLTIQCQVDSQVTMMFWYRQQPGQSLTLIATANQGSEATYESGFVIDKFPISRPNLTFSTLTVSNMSPEDSSIYLCSDLGDNGYTFGSGTRLTVV.

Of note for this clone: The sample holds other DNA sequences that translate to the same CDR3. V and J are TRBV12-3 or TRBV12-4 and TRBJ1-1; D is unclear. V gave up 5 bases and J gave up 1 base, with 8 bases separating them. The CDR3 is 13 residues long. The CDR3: CASSPQRNTEAFF. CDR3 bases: TGTGCCAGCAGTCCTCAGAGGAACACTGAAGCTTTCTTT.

The CDR3 spells CASSIERPGLSSYNEQFF. The CDR3 DNA reads TGTGCCAGTAGTATAGAACGGCCGGGCCTGAGCTCCTACAATGAGCAGTTCTTC. The V gene is TRBV19, the J gene TRBJ2-1; no clear D. V lost 0 bases and J 0 bases, leaving 15 bases between the germline ends. Germline lookup yields CDR1 LNHDA and CDR2 SQIVND (reference sequence). The CDR3 covers 18 residues.

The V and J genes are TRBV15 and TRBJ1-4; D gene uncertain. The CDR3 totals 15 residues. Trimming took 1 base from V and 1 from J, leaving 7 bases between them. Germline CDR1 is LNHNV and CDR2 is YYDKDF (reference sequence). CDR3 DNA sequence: TGTGCCACCAGCAGAGTTCGGGGAACTAATGAAAAACTGTTTTTT. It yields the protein CATSRVRGTNEKLFF.

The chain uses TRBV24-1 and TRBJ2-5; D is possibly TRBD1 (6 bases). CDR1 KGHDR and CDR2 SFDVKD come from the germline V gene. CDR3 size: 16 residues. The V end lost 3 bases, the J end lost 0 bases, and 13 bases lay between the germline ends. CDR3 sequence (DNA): TGTGCCACCAGTGATCTGGACAGCTGGTACCAAGAGACCCAGTACTTC. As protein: CATSDLDSWYQETQYF.

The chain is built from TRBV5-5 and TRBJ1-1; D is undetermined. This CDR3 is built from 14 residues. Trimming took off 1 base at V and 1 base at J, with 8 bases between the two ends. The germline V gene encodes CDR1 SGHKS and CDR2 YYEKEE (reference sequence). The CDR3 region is CASSLRPANTEAFF. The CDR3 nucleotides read TGTGCCAGCAGCTTGAGACCCGCGAACACTGAAGCTTTCTTT.

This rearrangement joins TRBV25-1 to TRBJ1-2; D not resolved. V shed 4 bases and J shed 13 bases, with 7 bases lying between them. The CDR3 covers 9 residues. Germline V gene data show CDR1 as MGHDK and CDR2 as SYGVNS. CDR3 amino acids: CASSGPGTF. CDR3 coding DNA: TGTGCCAGCAGTGGCCCAGGCACCTTC.

The CDR3 coding sequence is TGTGCCAGCAGCTTGAGTAGCGGGTTTACCCCCGGGGAGCTGTTTTTT. Amino acid sequence: CASSLSSGFTPGELFF. The gene calls are TRBV11-3 and TRBJ2-2; 7 positions match TRBD2. The CDR3 is 16 amino acids. Germline V gene data show CDR1 as SGHNT and CDR2 as YENEEA. J gave up 6 bases and V 3 bases, and 10 bases lay outside the gene matches.